The clone carrying this T cell receptor (beta chain) was observed at least ten times. The antigen remains undetermined. 5'RACE with 10-nucleotide random UMIs generated the cDNA. TCRdb reprocessed the 5' RACE reads with MiXCR, giving one entry per CDR3 protein. This sample carries roughly 100,000 distinct CDR3 sequences, more than 10% of them seen once, and the ten largest clones take about 3.1%. The sample comes from a study of neurological immune-mediated disorders. Overall study results and limits: The most TCR clonal expansion was seen in HTLV-1-associated myelopathy, and the least was seen in multiple sclerosis, which fell below healthy controls. Expanded clones shared no identical CDR3 amino acid sequences across subjects, which suggested private TCR-beta repertoires in all groups.

There are 14 residues in the CDR3. V lost 2 bases and J lost 0, with 10 bases in between. CDR1 is DFQATT and CDR2 is SNEGSKA in the germline V gene (reference sequence). Time point described: longitudinal time-point 3. Sample: PBMCs. This clonotype originated in a female donor with HTLV-1-associated myelopathy (HAM/TSP). The chain carries TRBV20-1 and TRBJ2-5, with a possible D match to TRBD1 (5 bases). The CDR3 reads CSARSRDYQETQYF. As DNA, the CDR3 is TGCAGTGCTAGAAGCAGGGATTACCAAGAGACCCAGTACTTC.